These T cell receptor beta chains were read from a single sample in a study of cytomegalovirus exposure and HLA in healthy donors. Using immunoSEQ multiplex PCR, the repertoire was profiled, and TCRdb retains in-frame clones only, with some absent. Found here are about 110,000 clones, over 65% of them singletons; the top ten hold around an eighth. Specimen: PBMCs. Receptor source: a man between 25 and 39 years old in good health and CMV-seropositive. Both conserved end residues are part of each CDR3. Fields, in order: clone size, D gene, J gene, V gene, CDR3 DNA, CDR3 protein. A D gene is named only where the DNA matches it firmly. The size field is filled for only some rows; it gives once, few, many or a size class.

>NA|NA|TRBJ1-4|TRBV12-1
TGTGCCAGCAGCTTCCCGATGAAGGGGCGGGGGGAAAAACTGTTTTTT
CASSFPMKGRGEKLFF
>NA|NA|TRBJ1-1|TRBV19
TGTGCCAGTAGTATCACAGGAGACACTGAAGCTTTCTTT
CASSITGDTEAFF
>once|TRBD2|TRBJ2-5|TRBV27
TGTGCCAGCAGTTTTCGATGGGGGGGTGGAGAGACCCAGTACTTC
CASSFRWGGGETQYF
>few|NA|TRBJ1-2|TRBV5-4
TGTGCCAAACCACAGGGTTTAGCTAACTATGGCTACACCTTC
CAKPQGLANYGYTF
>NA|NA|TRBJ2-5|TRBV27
TGTGCCAGCAGTTTAGTGCCCGAGGGCTTGGAGACCCAGTACTTC
CASSLVPEGLETQYF
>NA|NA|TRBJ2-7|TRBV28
TGTGCCAGCATTCCGCGGGGGCCTCTTTCCTCCTACGAGCAGTACTTC
CASIPRGPLSSYEQYF
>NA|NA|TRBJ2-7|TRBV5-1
TGCGCCAGCAGCTTGGATACAGGGATCCCCTACGAGCAGTACTTC
CASSLDTGIPYEQYF
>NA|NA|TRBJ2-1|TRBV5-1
TGCGCCAGCAGCTTCGGGGGAAGCTCCTACAATGAGCAGTTCTTC
CASSFGGSSYNEQFF
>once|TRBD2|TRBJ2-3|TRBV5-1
TGCGCCAGCACGCGGTTGGCGGGGGGTTTGGATACGCAGTATTTT
CASTRLAGGLDTQYF
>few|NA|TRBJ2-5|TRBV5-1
TGCGCCAGCAGCCTTACAGGGTCTGGAGAGACCCAGTACTTC
CASSLTGSGETQYF
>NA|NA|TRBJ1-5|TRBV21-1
TGTGCCATCCTAGAGCGGGCATCCTTACAGCCCCAGCATTTT
CAILERASLQPQHF
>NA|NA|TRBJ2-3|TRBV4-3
TGCGCCAGCAGCCAAGATTGGAGAGGGATAAGCACAGATACGCAGTATTTT
CASSQDWRGISTDTQYF
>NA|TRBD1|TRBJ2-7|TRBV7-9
TGTGCCAGCAGCTTAGCGGGACAGGTTTTAGGGGAGCAGTACTTC
CASSLAGQVLGEQYF
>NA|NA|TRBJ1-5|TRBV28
TGTGCCAGCAGTCCCGCCGGACAGCTTAATCAGCCCCAGCATTTT
CASSPAGQLNQPQHF
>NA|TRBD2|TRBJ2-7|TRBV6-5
TGTGCCAGCAGGCCCCGGACTAGCATTTCCTACGAGCAGTACTTC
CASRPRTSISYEQYF
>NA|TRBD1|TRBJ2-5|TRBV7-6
TGTGCCAGCAGCTTAGGTGCTGCCGACAGGGGTCCGTTAGGTGAGACCCAGTACTTC
CASSLGAADRGPLGETQYF
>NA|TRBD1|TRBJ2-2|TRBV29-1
TGCAGCGTCCTGCCGGGACAGGGGGCTGTCGCGAACACCGGGGAGCTGTTTTTT
CSVLPGQGAVANTGELFF
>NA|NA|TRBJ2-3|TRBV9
TGTGCCAGCAGCGTAGGGTTGTTAGACACAGATACGCAGTATTTT
CASSVGLLDTDTQYF
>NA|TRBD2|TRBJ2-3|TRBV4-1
TGCGCCAGCAGCCAAGTGTTGGCGGGGGGCGAAGATACGCAGTATTTT
CASSQVLAGGEDTQYF
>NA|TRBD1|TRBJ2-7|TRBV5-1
TGCGCCAGCAGCGCGGGGACAGGGTTCGAGCAGTACTTC
CASSAGTGFEQYF
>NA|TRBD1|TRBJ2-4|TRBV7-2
TGTGCCAGCAGGGCAGCAGGGGGCTTTGACATTCAGTACTTC
CASRAAGGFDIQYF
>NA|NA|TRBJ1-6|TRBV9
TGTGCCAGCAGCGTAGGCCCCACCGCGGGGTCACCCCTCCACTTT
CASSVGPTAGSPLHF
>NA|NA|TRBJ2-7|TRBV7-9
TGTGCCAGCAGCTTAGAGGTCCCTAGCTCCTACGAGCAGTACTTC
CASSLEVPSSYEQYF
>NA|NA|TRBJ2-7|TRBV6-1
TGTGCCAGCAGTGGATACAGCAACTACGAGCAGTACTTC
CASSGYSNYEQYF
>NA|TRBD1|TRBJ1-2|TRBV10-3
TGTGCCATCACAGGGGGTATTGCAGGTGGCTACACCTTC
CAITGGIAGGYTF
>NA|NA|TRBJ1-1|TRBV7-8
TGTGCCAGCAGCTTAAATGGGGCAGGGGCTGGGGCTGAAGCTTTCTTT
CASSLNGAGAGAEAFF
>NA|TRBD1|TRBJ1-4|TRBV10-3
TGTGCCATCAGCACAGGGGCAACTAATGAAAAACTGTTTTTT
CAISTGATNEKLFF
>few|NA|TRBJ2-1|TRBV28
TGTGCCAGCAGCCCAGCGGCCTCCTACAATGAGCAGTTCTTC
CASSPAASYNEQFF
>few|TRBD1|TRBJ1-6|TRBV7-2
TGTGCCAGCAGCAGTCCGGGACAGAGCTCCTATAATTCACCCCTCCACTTT
CASSSPGQSSYNSPLHF
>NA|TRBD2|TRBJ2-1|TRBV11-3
TGTGCCAGCAGCGGTAGCGGGGGATACAATGAGCAGTTCTTC
CASSGSGGYNEQFF
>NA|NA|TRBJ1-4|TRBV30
TGTGCCTGGAGTTTACAGGAAAAACTGTTTTTT
CAWSLQEKLFF
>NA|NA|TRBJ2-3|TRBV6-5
TGTGCCAGCAGCCCTCCGTCAGATACGCAGTATTTT
CASSPPSDTQYF
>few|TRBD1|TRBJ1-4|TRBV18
TGTGCCAGCTCACCGGTAGTGGACAGGGGATTTGAAAAACTGTTTTTT
CASSPVVDRGFEKLFF
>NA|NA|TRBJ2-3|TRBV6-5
TGTGCCAGCAGGGGGGGGCCCACAGATACGCAGTATTTT
CASRGGPTDTQYF
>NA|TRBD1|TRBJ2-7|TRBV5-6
TGTGCCAGCTCGACAGGGAACGAGCAGTACTTC
CASSTGNEQYF
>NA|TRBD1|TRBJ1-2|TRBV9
TGTGCCAGCAGCGTAGGGACAGGGGGCAGGGATGGCTACACCTTC
CASSVGTGGRDGYTF
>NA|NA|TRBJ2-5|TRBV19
TGTGCCAGTAGTAGGGACAATCAAGAGACCCAGTACTTC
CASSRDNQETQYF
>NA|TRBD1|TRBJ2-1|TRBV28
TGTGCCAGCAGAGAGCCTTTCGGTCAGGGGGACAATGAGCAGTTCTTC
CASREPFGQGDNEQFF
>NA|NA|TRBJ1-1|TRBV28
TGTGCCAGCAGCTCCAACGGGAACACTGAAGCTTTCTTT
CASSSNGNTEAFF
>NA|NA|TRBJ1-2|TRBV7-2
TGTGCCAGCAGCTTCCCCACAGCCTATGGCTACACCTTC
CASSFPTAYGYTF
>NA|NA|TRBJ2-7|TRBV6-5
TGTGCCAGCAAGGGCCGGGACACTCGCTACGAGCAGTACTTC
CASKGRDTRYEQYF
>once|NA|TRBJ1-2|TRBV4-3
TGCGCCAGCAGCCAAGGGGTACTACCGAACTATGGCTACACCTTC
CASSQGVLPNYGYTF
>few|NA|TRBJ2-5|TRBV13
TGTGCCAGCAGCTTGTTGGCGGGAGAGACCCAGTACTTC
CASSLLAGETQYF
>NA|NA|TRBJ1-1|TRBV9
TGTGCCAGCAGCGTCTTGGACAGAATAAACACTGAAGCTTTCTTT
CASSVLDRINTEAFF
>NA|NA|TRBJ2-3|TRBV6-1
TGTGCCAGCAGCGAACTAGGAAGCACAGATACGCAGTATTTT
CASSELGSTDTQYF
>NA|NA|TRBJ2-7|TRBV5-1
TGCGCCAGCAGTTTTGGACAGCCTTACGAGCAGTACTTC
CASSFGQPYEQYF
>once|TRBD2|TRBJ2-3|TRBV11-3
TGTGCCAGCAGCTTACAAGCGGGGGGGCCGGGAGATACGCAGTATTTT
CASSLQAGGPGDTQYF